A single T cell receptor (beta chain) is shown here with its context. No antigen is known for it. This sample stems from a study of response to subunit inactivated influenza vaccine. TCRdb reprocessed the RT-PCR reads via MiXCR and lists one record per CDR3 protein. The sample has about 700,000 distinct CDR3 sequences; around 15% are singletons. The germline CDR1 and CDR2 sequences are SGHRS and YFSETQ. The V and J ends lost 0 bases and 4 bases respectively, with 13 bases between them. The length of the CDR3 is 15 residues. Findings and caveats of the study: New T cells are recruited in small numbers by each seasonal influenza vaccination, according to the authors' suggestion.

The material was PBMCs from blood, obtained 14 to 15 days before vaccination. The chain carries TRBV5-1 and TRBJ1-2; no definite D call. The origin of this receptor is a man over 45 who received an inactivated influenza vaccine. Written as DNA, the CDR3 is TGCGCCAGCAGCTTGGCTTCAGGCGGACTCTATGGCTACACCTTC. It yields the protein CASSLASGGLYGYTF.